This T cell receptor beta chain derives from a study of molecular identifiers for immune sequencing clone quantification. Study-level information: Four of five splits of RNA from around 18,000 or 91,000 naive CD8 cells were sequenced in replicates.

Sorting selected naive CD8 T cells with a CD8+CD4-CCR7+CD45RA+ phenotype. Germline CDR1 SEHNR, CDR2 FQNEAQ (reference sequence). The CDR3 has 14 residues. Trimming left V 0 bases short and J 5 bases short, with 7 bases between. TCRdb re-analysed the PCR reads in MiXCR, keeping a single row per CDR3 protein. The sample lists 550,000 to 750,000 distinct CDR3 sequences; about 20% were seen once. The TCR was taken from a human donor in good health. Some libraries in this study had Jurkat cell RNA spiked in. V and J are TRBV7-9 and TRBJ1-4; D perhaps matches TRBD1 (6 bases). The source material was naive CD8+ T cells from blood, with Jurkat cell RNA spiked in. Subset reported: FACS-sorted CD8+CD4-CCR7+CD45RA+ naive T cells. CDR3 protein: CASSLAGANEKLFF. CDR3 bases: TGTGCCAGCAGCTTAGCGGGGGCCAATGAAAAACTGTTTTTT.